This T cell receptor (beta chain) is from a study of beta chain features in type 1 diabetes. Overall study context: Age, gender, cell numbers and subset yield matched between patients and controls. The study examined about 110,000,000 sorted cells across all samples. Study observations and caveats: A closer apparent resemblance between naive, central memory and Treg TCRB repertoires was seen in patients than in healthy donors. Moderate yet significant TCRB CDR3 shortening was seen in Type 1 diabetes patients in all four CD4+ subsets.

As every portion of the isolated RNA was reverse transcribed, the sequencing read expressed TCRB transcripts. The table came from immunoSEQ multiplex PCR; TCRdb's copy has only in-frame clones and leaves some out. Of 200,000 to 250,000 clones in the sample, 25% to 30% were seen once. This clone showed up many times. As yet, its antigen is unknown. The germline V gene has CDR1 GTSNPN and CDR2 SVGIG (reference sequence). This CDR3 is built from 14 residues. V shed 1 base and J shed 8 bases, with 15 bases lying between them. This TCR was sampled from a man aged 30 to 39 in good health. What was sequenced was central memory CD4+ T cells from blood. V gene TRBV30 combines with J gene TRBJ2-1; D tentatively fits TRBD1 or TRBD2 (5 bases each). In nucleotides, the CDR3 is TGTGCCTGGAGTGACGGGAAGGGGCGGGATGAGCAGTTCTTC. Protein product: CAWSDGKGRDEQFF.